One sample yielded the 14 T cell receptor beta chains listed below, sequenced in a study of blood T cell repertoires in COVID-19. Method: immunoSEQ multiplex PCR; TCRdb's copy keeps in-frame clones and lacks some. The sample contains around 300,000 clones, approximately 88% of which appear only once. Specimen: PBMCs or T cells enriched from blood (not recorded which). These receptors were collected from a man aged 25 to 40 who had recovered from COVID-19.

The chain joins TRBV28 to TRBJ2-6; D unclear. CDR1 is MDHEN, CDR2 SYDVKM, per germline. The CDR3 sequence is 17 residues long. V lost 2 bases, J lost 0 bases, and 11 bases lay in between. CDR3 sequence: CASSLEALRSGANVLTF. For the CDR3, the DNA is TGTGCCAGCAGTTTAGAGGCCCTCCGCTCTGGGGCCAACGTCCTGACTTTC. The full variable domain, completed using reference TRBV28 and TRBJ2-6, is DVKVTQSSRYLVKRTGEKVFLECVQDMDHENMFWYRQDPGLGLRLIYFSYDVKMKEKGDIPEGYSVSREKKERFSLILESASTNQTSMYLCASSLEALRSGANVLTFGAGSRLTVL.

The chain carries TRBV27 and TRBJ2-5; D remains ambiguous. Trimming stripped 3 bases from V and 2 bases from J, with 13 bases between. The germline CDR1 and CDR2 sequences are MNHEY and SMNVEV (reference sequence). CDR3 length equals 15 residues. CDR3 sequence: CASSFVRSGQETQYF. CDR3 nucleotides: TGTGCCAGCAGTTTCGTAAGGTCGGGTCAAGAGACCCAGTACTTC.

The DNA for the CDR3 is TGTGCCAGCAGCCGGGAATCCTATGGCTACACCTTC. Translated: CASSRESYGYTF. The V gene is TRBV28, the J gene TRBJ1-2, with no clear D. CDR3 length: 12 amino acids. From germline, CDR1 is MDHEN and CDR2 SYDVKM. V was clipped by 6 bases and J by 4 bases, with 9 bases between them.

This chain uses TRBV2 with TRBJ1-6; D unresolved. The CDR3 is 14 residues long. Germline V gene lookup returns CDR1 SNHLY and CDR2 FYNNEI. V lost 7 bases and J 4 bases, leaving 11 bases between the germline ends. The CDR3 protein is CASNSHPYNSPLHF. CDR3 DNA sequence: TGTGCCAGCAACAGCCACCCTTATAATTCACCCCTCCACTTT.

The chain couples TRBV30 to TRBJ1-2; D remains ambiguous. CDR1 and CDR2 from the germline V gene are GTSNPN and SVGIG (reference sequence). The V gene lost 3 bases and the J gene lost 8 bases, with 13 bases spanning the gap. This CDR3 is built from 12 residues. CDR3 loop: CAWSLGVGGYTF. In DNA form, the CDR3 reads TGTGCCTGGAGCCTTGGCGTCGGGGGCTACACCTTC.

The V call is TRBV19, the J call TRBJ2-2, with D uncertain. This CDR3 is built from 12 residues. Trimming shortened V by 6 bases and J by 5 bases, and 7 bases separated the two germline ends. Per germline, CDR1 LNHDA and CDR2 SQIVND (reference sequence). The CDR3 DNA reads as TGTGCCAGTAGGATGCGTACCGGGGAGCTGTTTTTT. Translated, it gives CASRMRTGELFF.

V and J are TRBV11-2 and TRBJ1-5, with 7 bases aligning to TRBD1. After removal of 1 base from V and 4 bases from J, the junction contained 7 bases not matched to a gene. The CDR3 sequence is 16 residues long. Germline V CDR1 and CDR2: SGHAT, FQNNGV. CDR3 coding DNA: TGTGCCAGCAGCTTAGGAACGTCCAGGGGGAATCAGCCCCAGCATTTT. It codes for CASSLGTSRGNQPQHF.

The V gene is TRBV3-1 (or the pseudogene TRBV3-2), the J gene TRBJ1-2; D possibly corresponds to TRBD1 (5 bases). Trimming shortened V by 4 bases and J by 6 bases, and 18 bases separated the two germline ends. In germline, CDR1 is LGHDT, CDR2 YNNKEL (reference sequence). The CDR3 covers 15 residues. The CDR3 nucleotides are TGTGCCAGCAGCCCCGCGGGACTCGGGTCGGATGGCTACACCTTC. As protein: CASSPAGLGSDGYTF.

This chain connects TRBV5-6 to TRBJ1-2, with D possibly TRBD1 on 6 matching bases. CDR3 length equals 12 residues. V lost 0 bases and J lost 7, with 7 bases in between. Germline lookup yields CDR1 SGHDT and CDR2 YYEEEE. CDR3 sequence reads: CASSLDRVGYTF. In DNA, the CDR3 is TGTGCCAGCAGCTTGGACAGGGTTGGCTACACCTTC.

This sequence joins TRBV19 and TRBJ2-1, with 7 bases identical to TRBD1. In germline, CDR1 is LNHDA, CDR2 SQIVND (reference sequence). V shed 7 bases, J shed 3 bases, and the junction held 12 bases outside the gene matches. The CDR3 runs to 16 residues. The CDR3 nucleotides read TGTGCCAGTACCTCCCCACAGGGGCCGAACTACAATGAGCAGTTCTTC. Protein product: CASTSPQGPNYNEQFF. The entire variable domain, with the rest obtained from reference TRBV19 and TRBJ2-1, is as follows: DGGITQSPKYLFRKEGQNVTLSCEQNLNHDAMYWYRQDPGQGLRLIYYSQIVNDFQKGDIAEGYSVSREKKESFPLTVTSAQKNPTAFYLCASTSPQGPNYNEQFFGPGTRLTVL.

DNA for the CDR3: TGTGCCAGCAGCTTAGGACAGGGGGTCACCGGGGAGCTGTTTTTT. Protein sequence: CASSLGQGVTGELFF. This sequence joins TRBV11-3 and TRBJ2-2; 9 nucleotides line up with TRBD1. The CDR3 has 15 amino acids. CDR1 SGHNT and CDR2 YENEEA come from the germline V gene. V gave up 1 base and J gave up 4 bases; unmatched junction bases: 1.

The chain combines TRBV27 with TRBJ1-1, with D possibly TRBD1 on 5 matching bases. Trimming shortened V by 8 bases and J by 4 bases, and 17 bases separated the two germline ends. CDR1 is MNHEY and CDR2 is SMNVEV in the germline V gene (reference sequence). The CDR3 runs 14 residues. The CDR3 loop is CASSPRQSSTEAFF. As DNA, the CDR3 is TGTGCCAGCTCGCCCCGACAGTCAAGCACTGAAGCTTTCTTT.

V usage is TRBV12-3 or TRBV12-4 and J usage is TRBJ1-1; D gene ambiguous. The V end was cut by 5 bases, the J end by 1 base, with 8 bases between. This CDR3 region has 13 residues. CDR3 residues: CASSARQNTEAFF. The CDR3 nucleotides read TGTGCCAGCAGTGCACGACAGAACACTGAAGCTTTCTTT.

The V and J genes are TRBV12-3 or TRBV12-4 and TRBJ1-1; the D gene is possibly TRBD1 (5 bases). V was cut by 1 base and J by 4 bases, with 7 bases left in between. The CDR3 is 13 amino acids. The CDR3 nucleotides read TGTGCCAGCAGTTTAGGACAGAGCACTGAAGCTTTCTTT. As protein: CASSLGQSTEAFF.